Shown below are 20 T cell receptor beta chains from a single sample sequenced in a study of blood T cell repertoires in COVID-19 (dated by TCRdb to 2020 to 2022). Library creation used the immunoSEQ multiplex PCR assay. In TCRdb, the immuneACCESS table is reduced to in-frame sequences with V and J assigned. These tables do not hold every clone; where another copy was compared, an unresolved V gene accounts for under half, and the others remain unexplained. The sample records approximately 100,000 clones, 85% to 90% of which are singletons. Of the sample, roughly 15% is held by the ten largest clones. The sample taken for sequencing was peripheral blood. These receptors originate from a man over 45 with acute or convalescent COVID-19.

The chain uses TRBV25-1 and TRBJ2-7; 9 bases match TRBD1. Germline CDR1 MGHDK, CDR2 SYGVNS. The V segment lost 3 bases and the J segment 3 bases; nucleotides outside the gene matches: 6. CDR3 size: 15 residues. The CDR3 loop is CASSEPTGGIYEQYF. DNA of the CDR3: TGTGCCAGCAGTGAGCCGACAGGGGGAATCTACGAGCAGTACTTC.

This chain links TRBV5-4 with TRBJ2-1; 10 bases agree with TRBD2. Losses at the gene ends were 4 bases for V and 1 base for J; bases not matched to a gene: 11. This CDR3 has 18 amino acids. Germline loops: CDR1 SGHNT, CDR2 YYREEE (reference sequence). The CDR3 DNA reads TGTGCCAGCAGCCCGGGGGCTAGCGGGAGTGTGTCCTACAATGAGCAGTTCTTC. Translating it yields CASSPGASGSVSYNEQFF.

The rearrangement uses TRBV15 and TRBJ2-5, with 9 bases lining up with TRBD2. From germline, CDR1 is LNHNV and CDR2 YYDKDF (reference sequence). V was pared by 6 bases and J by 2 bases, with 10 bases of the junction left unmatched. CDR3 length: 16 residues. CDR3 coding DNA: TGTGCCACCAGGGGGACGGCTAGCGGGAATCAAGAGACCCAGTACTTC. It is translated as CATRGTASGNQETQYF. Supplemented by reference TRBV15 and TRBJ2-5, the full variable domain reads DAMVIQNPRYQVTQFGKPVTLSCSQTLNHNVMYWYQQKSSQAPKLLFHYYDKDFNNEADTPDNFQSRRPNTSFCFLDIRSPGLGDTAMYLCATRGTASGNQETQYFGPGTRLLVL.

In nucleotides, the CDR3 is TGTGCCAGCAGCTTGGGACTAGCCTCCAGAAGGAATGAGCAGTTCTTC. Translating gives CASSLGLASRRNEQFF. The chain employs TRBV5-6 and TRBJ2-1, with 7 bases fitting TRBD2. After removal of 0 bases from V and 7 bases from J, the junction contained 10 bases not matched to a gene. There are 16 residues in the CDR3. CDR1 and CDR2 from the germline V gene are SGHDT and YYEEEE.

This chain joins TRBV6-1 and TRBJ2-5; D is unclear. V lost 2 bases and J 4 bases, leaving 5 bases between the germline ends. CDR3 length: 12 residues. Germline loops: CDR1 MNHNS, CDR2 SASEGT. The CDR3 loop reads CASSELRETQYF. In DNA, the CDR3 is TGTGCCAGCAGTGAACTGCGAGAGACCCAGTACTTC.

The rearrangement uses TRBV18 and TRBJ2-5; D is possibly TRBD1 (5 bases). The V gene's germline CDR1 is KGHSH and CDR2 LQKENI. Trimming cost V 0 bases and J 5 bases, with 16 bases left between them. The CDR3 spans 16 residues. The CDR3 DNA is TGTGCCAGCTCACCACCGGGGATGGGGCTCGGGGAGACCCAGTACTTC. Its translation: CASSPPGMGLGETQYF.

CDR3 nucleotide sequence: TGTGCCAGCAGCTTAGTTGCGGGAGCGCTGTACAATGAGCAGTTCTTC. It yields the protein CASSLVAGALYNEQFF. The rearrangement uses TRBV7-8 and TRBJ2-1; 7 nucleotides agree with TRBD2. The CDR3 sequence is 16 residues long. V dropped 1 base and J dropped 4; count of bases not matched to a gene: 7. The germline gives CDR1 SGHVS, CDR2 FQNEAQ.

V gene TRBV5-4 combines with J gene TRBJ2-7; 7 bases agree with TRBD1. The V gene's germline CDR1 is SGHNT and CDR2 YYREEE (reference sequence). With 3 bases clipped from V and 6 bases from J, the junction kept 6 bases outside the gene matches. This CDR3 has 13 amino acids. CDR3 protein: CASSSASGGEQYF. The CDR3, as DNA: TGTGCCAGCAGCTCCGCTTCAGGGGGCGAGCAGTACTTC. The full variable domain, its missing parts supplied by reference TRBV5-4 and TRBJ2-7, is ETGVTQSPTHLIKTRGQQVTLRCSSQSGHNTVSWYQQALGQGPQFIFQYYREEENGRGNFPPRFSGLQFPNYSSELNVNALELDDSALYLCASSSASGGEQYFGPGTRLTVT.

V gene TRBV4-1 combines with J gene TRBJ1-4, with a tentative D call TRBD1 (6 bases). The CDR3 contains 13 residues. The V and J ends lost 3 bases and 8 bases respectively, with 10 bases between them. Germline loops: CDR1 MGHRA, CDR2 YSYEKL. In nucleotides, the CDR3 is TGCGCCAGCAGCCATTTGGGGGCCGAAAAACTGTTTTTT. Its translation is CASSHLGAEKLFF.

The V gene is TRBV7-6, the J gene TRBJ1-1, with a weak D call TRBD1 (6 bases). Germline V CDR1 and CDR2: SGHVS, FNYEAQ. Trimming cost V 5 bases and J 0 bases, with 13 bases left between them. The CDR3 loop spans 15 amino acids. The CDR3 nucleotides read TGTGCCAGCAGCCAAAGGACAGCGATGAACACTGAAGCTTTCTTT. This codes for CASSQRTAMNTEAFF.

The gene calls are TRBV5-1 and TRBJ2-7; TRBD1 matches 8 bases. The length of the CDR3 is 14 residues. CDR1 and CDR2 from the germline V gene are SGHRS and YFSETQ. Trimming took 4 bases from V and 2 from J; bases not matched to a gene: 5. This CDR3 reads CASSHGQGAYEQYF. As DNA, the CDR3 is TGCGCCAGCAGCCACGGACAGGGCGCCTACGAGCAGTACTTC.

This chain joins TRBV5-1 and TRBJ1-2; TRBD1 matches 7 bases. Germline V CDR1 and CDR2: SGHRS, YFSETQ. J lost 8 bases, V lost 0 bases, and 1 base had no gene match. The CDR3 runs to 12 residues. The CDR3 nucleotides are TGCGCCAGCAGCTTGGAAGGGGGCGGCTACACCTTC. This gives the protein CASSLEGGGYTF.

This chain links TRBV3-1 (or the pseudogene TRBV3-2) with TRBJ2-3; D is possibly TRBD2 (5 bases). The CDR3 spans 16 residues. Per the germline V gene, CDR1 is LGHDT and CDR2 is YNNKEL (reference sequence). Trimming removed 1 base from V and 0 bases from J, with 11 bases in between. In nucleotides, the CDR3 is TGTGCCAGCAGCCAAGGTTCAGGCGGGAGCACAGATACGCAGTATTTT. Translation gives CASSQGSGGSTDTQYF.

CDR3 region: CSVVAGSSYEQYF. CDR3 nucleotide sequence: TGCAGCGTCGTAGCGGGATCCTCCTACGAGCAGTACTTC. The gene calls are TRBV29-1 and TRBJ2-7; TRBD2 aligns across 8 bases. This CDR3 has 13 residues. With V trimmed by 6 bases and J by 0 bases, 4 bases remained unmatched. Germline CDR1 and CDR2: SQVTM and ANQGSEA.

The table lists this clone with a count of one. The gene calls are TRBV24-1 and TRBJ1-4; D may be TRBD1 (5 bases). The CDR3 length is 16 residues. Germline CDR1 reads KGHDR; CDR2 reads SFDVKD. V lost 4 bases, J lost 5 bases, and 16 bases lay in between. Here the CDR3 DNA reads TGTGCCACCAGTGAAGGTTCGGGGGGGAGGAATGAAAAACTGTTTTTT. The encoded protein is CATSEGSGGRNEKLFF.

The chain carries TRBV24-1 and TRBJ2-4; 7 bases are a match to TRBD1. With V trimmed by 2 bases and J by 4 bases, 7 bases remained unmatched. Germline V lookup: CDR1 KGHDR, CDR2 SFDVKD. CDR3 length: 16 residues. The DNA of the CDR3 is TGTGCCACCAGTGATTCAATGGACAGGTCTAAAAACATTCAGTACTTC. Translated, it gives CATSDSMDRSKNIQYF.

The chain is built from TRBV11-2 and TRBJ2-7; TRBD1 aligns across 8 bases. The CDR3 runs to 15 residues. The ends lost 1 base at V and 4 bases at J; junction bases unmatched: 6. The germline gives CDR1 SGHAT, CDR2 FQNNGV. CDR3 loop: CASSLVPGGIYEQYF. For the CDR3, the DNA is TGTGCCAGCAGCTTAGTTCCAGGGGGCATTTACGAGCAGTACTTC.

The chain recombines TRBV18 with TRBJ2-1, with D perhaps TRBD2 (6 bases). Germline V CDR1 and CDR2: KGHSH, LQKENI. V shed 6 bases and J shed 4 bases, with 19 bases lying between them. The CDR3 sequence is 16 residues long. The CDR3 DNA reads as TGTGCCAGCTCCATCCCGGGAGCTTTAGGGTACAATGAGCAGTTCTTC. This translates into CASSIPGALGYNEQFF. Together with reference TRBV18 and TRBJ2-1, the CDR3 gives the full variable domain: NAGVMQNPRHLVRRRGQEARLRCSPMKGHSHVYWYRQLPEEGLKFMVYLQKENIIDESGMPKERFSAEFPKEGPSILRIQQVVRGDSAAYFCASSIPGALGYNEQFFGPGTRLTVL.

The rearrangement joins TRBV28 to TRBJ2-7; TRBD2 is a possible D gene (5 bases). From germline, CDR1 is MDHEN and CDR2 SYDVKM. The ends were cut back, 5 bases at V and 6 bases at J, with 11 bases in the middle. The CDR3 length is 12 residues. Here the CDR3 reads CASSRGTSEQYF. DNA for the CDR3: TGTGCCAGCAGTCGGGGAACTAGCGAGCAGTACTTC.

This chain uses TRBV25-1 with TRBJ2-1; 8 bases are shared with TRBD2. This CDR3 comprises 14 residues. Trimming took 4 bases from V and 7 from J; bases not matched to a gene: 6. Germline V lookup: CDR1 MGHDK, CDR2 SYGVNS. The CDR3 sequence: CASSGSGSRNEQFF. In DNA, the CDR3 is TGTGCCAGCAGTGGAAGCGGGAGTAGGAATGAGCAGTTCTTC. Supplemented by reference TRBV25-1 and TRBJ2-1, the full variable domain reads EADIYQTPRYLVIGTGKKITLECSQTMGHDKMYWYQQDPGMELHLIHYSYGVNSTEKGDLSSESTVSRIRTEHFPLTLESARPSHTSQYLCASSGSGSRNEQFFGPGTRLTVL.